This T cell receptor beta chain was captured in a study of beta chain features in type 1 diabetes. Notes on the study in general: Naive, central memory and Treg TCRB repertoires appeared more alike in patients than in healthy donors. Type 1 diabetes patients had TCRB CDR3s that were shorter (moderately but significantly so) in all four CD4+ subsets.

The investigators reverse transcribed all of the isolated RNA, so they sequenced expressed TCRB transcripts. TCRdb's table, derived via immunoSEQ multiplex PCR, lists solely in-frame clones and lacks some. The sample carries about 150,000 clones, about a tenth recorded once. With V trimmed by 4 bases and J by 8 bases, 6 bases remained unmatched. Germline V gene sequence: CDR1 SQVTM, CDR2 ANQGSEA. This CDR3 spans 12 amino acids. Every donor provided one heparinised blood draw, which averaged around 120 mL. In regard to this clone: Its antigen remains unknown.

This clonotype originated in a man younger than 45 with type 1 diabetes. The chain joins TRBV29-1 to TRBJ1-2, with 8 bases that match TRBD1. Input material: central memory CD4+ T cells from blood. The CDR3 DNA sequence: TGCAGCGTTGGGACAGGGACAGTAGGCTACACCTTC. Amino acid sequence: CSVGTGTVGYTF.